The clone carrying this T cell receptor (beta chain) was detected only once. Its specificity is not known. The source of the sample is a study of CD8 T cells in Susac syndrome. Study outcomes and limitations: A relatively small number of individuals underwent TCR sequencing and HLA analysis.

With random hexamers, 0.5 to 1 ug RNA was reverse transcribed. Multiplex immunoSEQ PCR targeted 54 Vbeta and 13 Jbeta TCR beta segments. TCRdb fed the immunoSEQ multiplex PCR reads into MiXCR, producing one record per CDR3 protein. The sample includes 200,000 to 250,000 distinct CDR3 sequences, approximately 95% of them seen just once. Sequencing of TCR beta, carried out with a high-throughput approach, was applied to CD8+ and CD4+ T cells from the blood. Negative isolation yielded the CD8+ and CD4+ T cells, while FACS enriched the TEMRA cells. Germline CDR1 reads SQVTM; CDR2 reads ANQGSEA. The V gene lost 8 bases and the J gene lost 1 base, with 14 bases spanning the gap. This CDR3 comprises 13 residues.

The receptor's source is a human donor with multiple sclerosis. The V gene is TRBV29-1, the J gene TRBJ1-1, with D possibly being TRBD1 (6 bases). The sample was CD4+ T cells from PBMCs. The DNA of the CDR3 is TGCAGCACCGACAGGTCGGGGAACACTGAAGCTTTCTTT. It translates to CSTDRSGNTEAFF.